A single TCR beta chain is shown here with its context. This clonotype occurred many times. No cognate antigen has been identified for it. No much larger clonotype is one base removed from it; base qualities were not supplied. The sample's treatment or condition label is to be understood as: live attenuated yellow fever vaccine strain. PBMCs were isolated from peripheral blood using a standard Ficoll-Paque protocol. Dynabeads CD4 and CD8 positive selection kits were used to isolate the CD4 and CD8 T-cell fractions. TriZol was used to extract RNA from bulk PBMCs, from CD4 and CD8 fractions, and from dextramer-positive and dextramer-negative fractions. The sample originates from a study of T cells after yellow fever vaccination (dated by TCRdb to about 2019). The study in broad terms: Libraries from fractions with low cell numbers were prepared with the SMART-Seq v4 Ultra Low Input RNA kit. Blood was drawn at multiple timepoints before and after primary and secondary immunization, with bulk PBMC replicates and cell subsets isolated. To follow T-cell clones before and after primary and booster YFV17D yellow fever vaccination, bulk TCR alpha and beta repertoires were sequenced over time. Two healthy male donors, one aged 18 to 30 and one aged 30 to 39 years, were included in the cohort.

CDR1 and CDR2 are read off the germline V gene (reference sequence) as DFQATT and SNEGSKA. Clipping removes 6 bases from V and 4 bases from J, with 9 as the unmatched junction base count. The cysteine opens and the phenylalanine closes a CDR3 of 14 amino acids. CDR3 DNA only is kept here, 42 bases in frame from base 1. Study-wide conclusions, independent of this receptor: Only two donors were included in the study, so the extent to which the findings can be generalized is limited. A small fraction of clonotypes appeared in both the CD4 and CD8 compartments, likely as a result of convergent recombination. Because abundant contaminating clonotypes from the bulk population could be contained in FACS-sorted repertoires, computational filtering was required. Most clones expanded after primary vaccination (almost 98% of CD4 and 88% of CD8) were re-detected after the booster, suggesting that broad memory maintenance occurred. Compared with the primary T-cell response, the secondary T-cell response was faster but weaker, reaching its peak on day 5 rather than on day 15.

TCRdb lists the instrument as Illumina NovaSeq 6000. TCR cDNA was made using 5'RACE template switching, a step that added a universal primer site and unique molecular identifiers. cDNA synthesis was primed from both the TCR alpha and TCR beta constant segments. Libraries were amplified in two PCR steps, with sample barcodes and sequencing adapters added in the second step. Sequencing of libraries was done on Illumina HiSeq 2500 (2x100 bp) or NovaSeq (2x150 bp). Per the source publication's procedure: MIGEC was used to demultiplex reads and collapse the reads into UMI consensus sequences, and MiXCR was used for V(D)J alignment. Vaccine-responding clonotypes were defined with edgeR using replicate PBMC samples, requiring FDR below 0.01 and a log2 fold change above 5 up to day 15. Each bulk clonotype was labeled CD4 or CD8 based on which sequenced repertoire, CD4 or CD8, contained the clonotype at higher abundance. In-frame beta chains were kept once TCRdb had trimmed the public reads at Q25 with fastp and called clones with MiXCR. CDR3 protein sequences are deduplicated, and each keeps its most common genes and DNA. TCRdb, rather than the study authors, made the V and J calls. A total of some 260,000 distinct CDR3 sequences appear in this sample, about 5% of them only once. The ten biggest clones cover 2.5% to 4% of the sample.

Sequenced material: CD4+ T cells sorted from PBMCs, taken on the day of the yellow fever booster vaccination. The sequence came from a man between 18 and 29 years old who received the YFV17D yellow fever vaccine. In this chain, TRBV20-1 is recombined with TRBJ2-5; 9 of the junction bases match TRBD2. The sequence in DNA is TGCAGTGCCCCTAGCGGGGCCAGGAGAGAGACCCAGTACTTC. Its protein reads: CSAPSGARRETQYF.